The 15 T cell receptor beta chains below come from one sample, sequenced in a study of T cell responses to AZD1222 COVID-19 vaccine (dated by TCRdb to the early 2020s). Per the publication, the time point label means: baseline before first vaccination. The receptor library was made with the immunoSEQ multiplex PCR assay. The table comes from immuneACCESS by way of TCRdb, which keeps in-frame sequences with V and J called. Part of the clones is missing from these tables; in studies checked, under half for an unresolved V gene and the rest for unknown reasons. The sample has some 71,000 clones on record, over 80% of them singletons. Approximately 9.8% of the sample goes to the ten largest clones. This specimen consisted of peripheral blood, obtained on day 0 of AZD1222 vaccination. These receptors all come from an adult in good health.

The chain has TRBV5-5 and TRBJ2-5, with 9 bases matching TRBD1. CDR3 length: 15 amino acids. Germline-derived CDR1 and CDR2 are SGHKS and YYEKEE (reference sequence). Germline trimming cut 5 bases from V and 4 bases from J; bases unmatched to any gene: 9. The CDR3 DNA follows: TGTGCCAGCAGGTACAGGGGGCGCATCGGAGAGACCCAGTACTTC. Amino acids: CASRYRGRIGETQYF.

V gene TRBV18 combines with J gene TRBJ1-3; D not resolved. Germline V CDR1 and CDR2: KGHSH, LQKENI. Trimming left V 2 bases short and J 2 bases short, with 13 bases between. The CDR3 covers 16 residues. This CDR3 reads CASSPYDPSAGNTIYF. The CDR3 coding sequence is TGTGCCAGCTCACCATACGACCCATCGGCTGGAAACACCATATATTTT.

The V and J genes are TRBV18 and TRBJ1-2, with D uncertain. V was clipped by 1 base and J by 7 bases, with 10 bases between them. The germline V gene encodes CDR1 KGHSH and CDR2 LQKENI. The CDR3 is made up of 13 amino acids. The CDR3 sequence: CASSPQGTSGYTF. The CDR3 DNA is TGTGCCAGCTCACCACAGGGCACGTCTGGCTACACCTTC.

This chain links TRBV7-8 with TRBJ2-1; a possible D gene is TRBD2 (6 bases). The germline CDR1 and CDR2 sequences are SGHVS and FQNEAQ. Trimming pared 1 base from V and 0 bases from J, leaving 13 bases between. The CDR3 is 17 residues long. CDR3 in DNA: TGTGCCAGCAGCTTAGGGGGGGTAGGGGCCTCCTACAATGAGCAGTTCTTC. It specifies CASSLGGVGASYNEQFF. Full variable domain (rest looked up from reference TRBV7-8 and TRBJ2-1): GAGVSQSPRYKVAKRGQDVALRCDPISGHVSLFWYQQALGQGPEFLTYFQNEAQLDKSGLPSDRFFAERPEGSVSTLKIQRTQQEDSAVYLCASSLGGVGASYNEQFFGPGTRLTVL.

This clone appeared a few times. This chain links TRBV7-9 with TRBJ1-4; D is perhaps TRBD1 (6 bases). Looked up from germline, CDR1 is SEHNR and CDR2 is FQNEAQ (reference sequence). Trimming stripped 5 bases from V and 4 bases from J, with 11 bases between. This CDR3 has 14 amino acids. CDR3 in DNA: TGTGCCAGCAGCCTGGGGGGCTTTAATGAAAAACTGTTTTTT. It encodes CASSLGGFNEKLFF.

The J gene is TRBJ2-7, the V gene TRBV13; D unresolved. Trimming pared 0 bases from V and 1 base from J, leaving 1 base between. Germline V gene data show CDR1 as PRHDT and CDR2 as FYEKMQ (reference sequence). The CDR3 has 12 residues. CDR3 region: CASSLGSYEQYF. CDR3 coding DNA: TGTGCCAGCAGCTTAGGTTCCTACGAGCAGTACTTC.

V is TRBV7-9 and J is TRBJ2-5; unclear D gene. V was trimmed by 4 bases and J by 5 bases, leaving 11 bases between them. Germline assignment: CDR1 SEHNR and CDR2 FQNEAQ (reference sequence). This CDR3 contains 13 residues. DNA for the CDR3: TGTGCCAGCAGCTCCTGGCTAGGCGAGACCCAGTACTTC. This gives the protein CASSSWLGETQYF.

The chain joins TRBV5-1 to TRBJ2-3, with 11 positions matching TRBD2. With 0 bases clipped from V and 3 bases from J, the junction kept 6 bases outside the gene matches. Germline V CDR1 and CDR2: SGHRS, YFSETQ. This CDR3 is built from 17 residues. The CDR3 DNA sequence: TGCGCCAGCAGCTTGGCCAAAGCTAGCGGGGGGACAGATACGCAGTATTTT. This encodes CASSLAKASGGTDTQYF.

The chain couples TRBV5-1 to TRBJ1-1; tentatively, D is TRBD1 (5 bases). V lost 2 bases to trimming and J lost 0 bases, with 11 bases between them. The CDR3 sequence is 15 residues long. Germline-derived CDR1 and CDR2 are SGHRS and YFSETQ. CDR3 in amino acids: CASSFGQGMNTEAFF. The CDR3 region has the DNA TGCGCCAGCAGCTTCGGTCAGGGCATGAACACTGAAGCTTTCTTT.

As concerns this clone: An end of the junction differs from the germline gene, which may be a read error. The chain uses TRBV2 and TRBJ1-1; D is uncertain. Germline assignment: CDR1 SNHLY and CDR2 FYNNEI. This CDR3 has 12 residues. CDR3: CASSLTSGGFYF. CDR3 nucleotides: TGTGCCAGCAGTCTAACGTCAGGTGGTTTTTACTTT.

The rearrangement links TRBV3-1 (or the pseudogene TRBV3-2) to TRBJ2-1; D gene uncertain. CDR3 length equals 12 residues. Germline V gene data show CDR1 as LGHDT and CDR2 as YNNKEL (reference sequence). V was shortened by 2 bases and J by 9 bases, with 8 bases between the two germline ends. CDR3 sequence (DNA): TGTGCCAGCAGCCAACTCAATCGTGAGCAGTTCTTC. Protein product: CASSQLNREQFF.

The chain recombines TRBV3-1 (or the pseudogene TRBV3-2) with TRBJ2-2; possibly TRBD2 for D (5 bases). Per the germline V gene, CDR1 is LGHDT and CDR2 is YNNKEL (reference sequence). The V and J ends lost 6 bases and 7 bases respectively, with 6 bases between them. This CDR3 has 11 amino acids. The CDR3 nucleotides read TGTGCCAGCAGTGGAGGCGGGGAGCTGTTTTTT. Residues: CASSGGGELFF.

The V gene is TRBV27, the J gene TRBJ1-1, with TRBD1 as a possible D gene (6 bases). The germline CDR1 and CDR2 sequences are MNHEY and SMNVEV (reference sequence). This CDR3 has 15 amino acids. V lost 6 bases to trimming and J lost 7 bases, with 21 bases between them. The CDR3 DNA is TGTGCCAGCAGCTTAAAGGGCAGGGGAGACTATGAAGCTTTCTTT. The encoded protein is CASSLKGRGDYEAFF.

This chain uses TRBV19 with TRBJ1-1; a weak D match, TRBD1 (5 bases). V gave up 1 base and J gave up 4 bases, with 10 bases separating them. Germline V gene sequence: CDR1 LNHDA, CDR2 SQIVND (reference sequence). CDR3 length: 14 residues. This chain's CDR3 is CASSIGQGTTEAFF. CDR3 coding DNA: TGTGCCAGTAGTATAGGTCAGGGAACCACTGAAGCTTTCTTT.

This clone was observed a single time. The J gene is TRBJ1-2, the V gene TRBV10-3; D remains unclear. Germline lookup yields CDR1 ENHRY and CDR2 SYGVKD. The CDR3 has 15 residues. Trimming shortened V by 0 bases and J by 4 bases, and 12 bases separated the two germline ends. The CDR3 region is CAISESEVRGYGYTF. For the CDR3, the DNA is TGTGCCATCAGTGAGTCTGAGGTCCGGGGCTATGGCTACACCTTC.